This passage covers 28 T cell receptor beta chains from one sample sequenced in a study of cytomegalovirus exposure and HLA in healthy donors. The data were produced by immunoSEQ multiplex PCR, yet TCRdb's version contains in-frame clones alone and is incomplete. The sample holds around 130,000 clones; about 85% are singletons and the top ten take approximately 2%. Sample: PBMCs. These receptors all stem from a woman in her 30s in good health and CMV-seronegative.

The V call is TRBV7-6, the J call TRBJ1-6, with TRBD1 matching over 9 bases. Trimming at V came to 5 bases and at J to 7 bases, leaving 6 bases not matched to a gene. CDR1 is SGHVS, CDR2 FNYEAQ, per germline. The CDR3 spans 15 residues. CDR3 sequence: CASSADRGPNSPLHF. DNA for the CDR3: TGTGCCAGCAGCGCGGACAGGGGACCGAATTCACCCCTCCACTTT.

CDR3 DNA: TGTGCCAGCAGTCAGGGACAGGGTGAAGCTTTCTTT. Its translation: CASSQGQGEAFF. V is TRBV7-2 and J is TRBJ1-1; TRBD1 agrees at 9 bases. CDR3 length: 12 amino acids. Trimming removed 6 bases from V and 7 bases from J; junction bases left unmatched: 3. The germline gives CDR1 SGHTA, CDR2 FQGNSA.

This clone has only one observation. The chain links TRBV9 to TRBJ2-5, with a possible D match to TRBD2 (6 bases). This CDR3 is built from 14 residues. Germline V gene lookup returns CDR1 SGDLS and CDR2 YYNGEE. The ends were cut back, 2 bases at V and 1 base at J, with 9 bases in the middle. CDR3 loop: CASSVGTVQETQYF. CDR3 coding DNA: TGTGCCAGCAGCGTTGGGACTGTCCAAGAGACCCAGTACTTC.

This chain links TRBV4-3 with TRBJ1-3; maybe TRBD1 (5 bases). V lost 0 bases to trimming and J lost 2 bases, with 11 bases between them. The germline gives CDR1 LGHNA, CDR2 YSLEER. The CDR3 runs 16 residues. CDR3 in amino acids: CASSQDPGQAGNTIYF. CDR3 nucleotide sequence: TGCGCCAGCAGCCAAGATCCAGGGCAGGCTGGAAACACCATATATTTT.

V and J are TRBV5-6 and TRBJ2-1; the match to TRBD2 covers 7 bases. With 1 base clipped from V and 0 bases from J, the junction kept 1 base outside the gene matches. Germline assignment: CDR1 SGHDT and CDR2 YYEEEE. This CDR3 comprises 15 residues. CDR3 sequence: CASSLWGGSYNEQFF. The DNA of the CDR3 is TGTGCCAGCAGCTTGTGGGGGGGCTCCTACAATGAGCAGTTCTTC.

V and J are TRBV25-1 and TRBJ2-2; D unresolved. The ends were cut back, 7 bases at V and 1 base at J, with 10 bases in the middle. This CDR3 comprises 14 residues. CDR1 MGHDK and CDR2 SYGVNS come from the germline V gene. The CDR3 nucleotides are TGTGCCAGCAAAAGTAACTGGAACACCGGGGAGCTGTTTTTT. It translates to CASKSNWNTGELFF.

J is TRBJ2-7 and V is TRBV11-2, with 8 bases identical to TRBD2. Germline loops: CDR1 SGHAT, CDR2 FQNNGV. V lost 8 bases, J lost 4 bases, and 13 bases stayed unmatched. This CDR3 has 15 amino acids. CDR3 in DNA: TGTGCCAGCCGACCGTCCGGCGGGGGGCGGTACGAGCAGTACTTC. It translates to CASRPSGGGRYEQYF.

The chain joins TRBV6-6 to TRBJ1-5; D unclear. Trimming shortened V by 2 bases and J by 8 bases, and 10 bases separated the two germline ends. Germline lookup yields CDR1 MNHNY and CDR2 SVGAGI (reference sequence). CDR3 length: 13 amino acids. The CDR3 protein is CASSYRGDEPQHF. CDR3 in DNA: TGTGCCAGCAGTTACCGCGGGGATGAGCCCCAGCATTTT.

Only a few counts were recorded for this clone. The rearrangement joins TRBV18 to TRBJ1-4; 7 bases agree with TRBD1. Germline trimming cut 0 bases from V and 4 bases from J; bases unmatched to any gene: 5. Germline V gene sequence: CDR1 KGHSH, CDR2 LQKENI. The CDR3 has 16 residues. CDR3: CASSPPTGEYNEKLFF. The DNA of the CDR3 is TGTGCCAGCTCACCACCAACAGGGGAATATAATGAAAAACTGTTTTTT. The entire variable domain, with the rest obtained from reference TRBV18 and TRBJ1-4, is as follows: NAGVMQNPRHLVRRRGQEARLRCSPMKGHSHVYWYRQLPEEGLKFMVYLQKENIIDESGMPKERFSAEFPKEGPSILRIQQVVRGDSAAYFCASSPPTGEYNEKLFFGSGTQLSVL.

The chain recombines TRBV13 with TRBJ2-7; TRBD1 agrees at 9 bases. The CDR3 spans 16 residues. Germline CDR1 and CDR2: PRHDT and FYEKMQ (reference sequence). V lost 1 base and J lost 5; bases outside the gene matches: 9. CDR3 residues: CASSLARQGGTDEQYF. CDR3 coding DNA: TGTGCCAGCAGCTTAGCCCGACAGGGGGGGACGGACGAGCAGTACTTC. Full variable domain (outside the CDR3, taken from reference TRBV13 and TRBJ2-7): AAGVIQSPRHLIKEKRETATLKCYPIPRHDTVYWYQQGPGQDPQFLISFYEKMQSDKGSIPDRFSAQQFSDYHSELNMSSLELGDSALYFCASSLARQGGTDEQYFGPGTRLTVT.

This clone is medium-sized (0.01 to 0.1%) by share. CDR3 sequence: CASSESGTTGRSYGYTF. Written as DNA, the CDR3 is TGCGCCAGCAGTGAGTCGGGGACGACAGGGCGCAGCTATGGCTACACCTTC. The V and J genes are TRBV10-2 and TRBJ1-2; 7 bases agree with TRBD1. The CDR3 is 17 residues long. V dropped 0 bases and J dropped 4; count of bases not matched to a gene: 11. Germline CDR1 reads WSHSY; CDR2 reads SAAADI.

V is TRBV6-1 and J is TRBJ2-2, with 7 bases aligning to TRBD2. This CDR3 has 14 amino acids. Germline V gene lookup returns CDR1 MNHNS and CDR2 SASEGT. Losses at the gene ends were 3 bases for V and 7 bases for J; bases not matched to a gene: 5. The CDR3 DNA reads as TGTGCCAGCAGTGATTGGGGGAGGGGCGGGGAGCTGTTTTTT. Translation: CASSDWGRGGELFF.

The V and J genes are TRBV10-3 and TRBJ2-1, with a weak D call TRBD2 (6 bases). The CDR3 runs to 11 residues. The V and J ends lost 8 bases and 8 bases respectively, with 10 bases between them. Germline assignment: CDR1 ENHRY and CDR2 SYGVKD. The CDR3 region has the DNA TGTGCCATCGGGACTTCCGATGAGCAGTTCTTC. The encoded protein is CAIGTSDEQFF.

The gene calls are TRBV9 and TRBJ2-3, with unresolved D. Germline V gene data show CDR1 as SGDLS and CDR2 as YYNGEE. The CDR3 has 13 residues. V gave up 0 bases and J gave up 1 base, with 3 bases separating them. For the CDR3, the DNA is TGTGCCAGCAGCGTAGCTGGCACAGATACGCAGTATTTT. This translates into CASSVAGTDTQYF.

This clone was counted once. The chain carries TRBV5-1 and TRBJ2-1, with a tentative D call TRBD1 (6 bases). The germline CDR1 and CDR2 sequences are SGHRS and YFSETQ. V was cut by 1 base and J by 7 bases, with 15 bases left in between. The CDR3 consists of 15 residues. CDR3 nucleotides: TGCGCCAGCAGCTTGAACCAGGGGCTAGAGAATGAGCAGTTCTTC. Translation: CASSLNQGLENEQFF.

This clone is classed as medium-sized. J is TRBJ2-7 and V is TRBV6-6; 7 bases line up with TRBD1. Germline loops: CDR1 MNHNY, CDR2 SVGAGI (reference sequence). CDR3 size: 13 residues. The V segment lost 5 bases and the J segment 2 bases; nucleotides outside the gene matches: 3. The CDR3 is CASSTQGAYEQYF. CDR3 DNA: TGTGCCAGCAGTACCCAGGGGGCCTACGAGCAGTACTTC.

The chain has TRBV18 and TRBJ2-2; D is possibly TRBD2 (5 bases). CDR1 and CDR2 from the germline V gene are KGHSH and LQKENI. This CDR3 contains 16 residues. The V gene lost 0 bases and the J gene lost 3 bases, with 11 bases spanning the gap. In DNA form, the CDR3 reads TGTGCCAGCTCACCACCGGGATGGGAGTACACCGGGGAGCTGTTTTTT. Residues: CASSPPGWEYTGELFF.

The V call is TRBV27, the J call TRBJ1-5; D gene ambiguous. CDR3 size: 16 residues. CDR1 and CDR2 from the germline V gene are MNHEY and SMNVEV (reference sequence). Deletions cut 0 bases from V and 2 bases from J, with 11 bases between. The CDR3 DNA follows: TGTGCCAGCAGTTTATCGGGCAGCTCTCGCAATCAGCCCCAGCATTTT. Translated: CASSLSGSSRNQPQHF.

V gene TRBV9 combines with J gene TRBJ1-5, with a tentative D call TRBD1 (6 bases). Trimming took 4 bases from V and 7 from J, leaving 18 bases between them. The CDR3 is made up of 15 amino acids. Germline CDR1 reads SGDLS; CDR2 reads YYNGEE. The DNA of the CDR3 is TGTGCCAGCAGCCCTAGCCCACAACAGGGCCAGCCCCAGCATTTT. It is translated as CASSPSPQQGQPQHF.

The rearrangement uses TRBV2 and TRBJ2-7; 11 bases are a match to TRBD1. The CDR3 consists of 13 residues. Germline values: CDR1 SNHLY, CDR2 FYNNEI. The ends lost 6 bases at V and 4 bases at J; junction bases unmatched: 2. As DNA, the CDR3 is TGTGCCAGCAGGGGACAGGGGGAATACGAGCAGTACTTC. Encoded protein: CASRGQGEYEQYF.

This clone was observed a single time. The CDR3 spells CASSQPGQGVNEQFF. In DNA form, the CDR3 reads TGCGCCAGCAGCCAACCGGGACAGGGGGTGAATGAGCAGTTCTTC. The chain employs TRBV5-1 and TRBJ2-1; 11 nucleotides line up with TRBD1. The CDR3 spans 15 residues. The trim removed 4 bases at V and 7 bases at J, leaving 7 bases unmatched. The germline CDR1 and CDR2 sequences are SGHRS and YFSETQ.

J is TRBJ1-4 and V is TRBV7-2; unclear D gene. Trimming stripped 5 bases from V and 8 bases from J, with 12 bases between. Per the germline V gene, CDR1 is SGHTA and CDR2 is FQGNSA. CDR3 length equals 13 residues. In nucleotides, the CDR3 is TGTGCCAGCAGCCTCCGTTTGAGGGAAAAACTGTTTTTT. It specifies CASSLRLREKLFF.

The chain links TRBV6-1 to TRBJ2-2, with a tentative D call TRBD1 (6 bases). The germline V gene encodes CDR1 MNHNS and CDR2 SASEGT. V lost 6 bases to trimming and J lost 1 base, with 9 bases between them. This CDR3 has 14 residues. The CDR3 loop reads CASSQGLNTGELFF. DNA of the CDR3: TGTGCCAGCAGCCAGGGGTTGAACACCGGGGAGCTGTTTTTT.

The chain links TRBV27 to TRBJ2-7; D might be TRBD2 (7 bases). The CDR3 contains 15 residues. Trimming took off 3 bases at V and 2 bases at J, with 14 bases between the two ends. CDR1 is MNHEY and CDR2 is SMNVEV in the germline V gene (reference sequence). The CDR3 region is CASSFGGRGPYEQYF. CDR3 sequence (DNA): TGTGCCAGCAGTTTCGGGGGGCGAGGCCCCTACGAGCAGTACTTC.

The chain uses TRBV11-3 and TRBJ1-6, with 7 bases lining up with TRBD1. Germline trimming cut 0 bases from V and 1 base from J; bases unmatched to any gene: 3. The germline V gene has CDR1 SGHNT and CDR2 YENEEA. The CDR3 is 17 amino acids. As DNA, the CDR3 is TGTGCCAGCAGCTTAGATACAGGGGTTTCCTATAATTCACCCCTCCACTTT. This gives the protein CASSLDTGVSYNSPLHF.

V usage is TRBV6-5 and J usage is TRBJ2-7; TRBD1 matches 7 bases. V lost 0 bases to trimming and J lost 6 bases; unmatched junction nucleotides: 5. This CDR3 is 14 amino acids long. The germline gives CDR1 MNHEY, CDR2 SVGAGI. This chain's CDR3 is CASSYSHRGSEQYF. CDR3 coding DNA: TGTGCCAGCAGTTACTCGCACAGGGGTAGCGAGCAGTACTTC.

The chain employs TRBV5-1 and TRBJ1-1, with D possibly being TRBD1 (5 bases). Per germline, CDR1 SGHRS and CDR2 YFSETQ. The CDR3 is 14 amino acids. Trimming took 3 bases from V and 5 from J, leaving 14 bases between them. The CDR3: CASSWEGHQTEAFF. The DNA for the CDR3 is TGCGCCAGCAGCTGGGAAGGACATCAGACTGAAGCTTTCTTT.

This chain connects TRBV9 to TRBJ1-6; tentatively, D is TRBD1 (6 bases). The germline gives CDR1 SGDLS, CDR2 YYNGEE. Trimming stripped 3 bases from V and 9 bases from J, with 13 bases between. The CDR3 is made up of 14 amino acids. CDR3 residues: CASSAQGRASPLHF. The CDR3 DNA reads TGTGCCAGCAGCGCCCAGGGGCGCGCTTCACCCCTCCACTTT.